This record covers a single T cell receptor (beta chain). Its antigen is not known. The entry originates in a study of T cells in Graves' hyperthyroidism and ophthalmopathy. Study-wide results and limits: Stable hyperthyroidism was told apart from ophthalmopathy by a model built on 13 V-J features. Most clonotypes expanded in the thyroid (above 0.001) were also present in blood.

The source material, RNA transcripts, was used to amplify TCR beta CDR3 regions. The TCR CDR3 was amplified in a first-round RT-PCR using the HTBI primer set. From the multiplex PCR reads, TCRdb called clonotypes with MiXCR, one entry per CDR3 protein. Of some 500,000 distinct CDR3 sequences in the sample, around 24% were seen once. The V segment lost 2 bases and the J segment 1 base; nucleotides outside the gene matches: 3. CDR1 is MNHEY and CDR2 is SMNVEV in the germline V gene (reference sequence). The CDR3 is made up of 15 amino acids. The study based diagnoses on clinical symptoms, serum thyroxine and TRAb, thyroid ultrasound and orbital computed tomography. Out of over 9 ml of fresh peripheral blood came the PBMCs.

The sequenced material came from blood. This TCR came from a woman younger than 45 with Graves' ophthalmopathy. The chain recombines TRBV27 with TRBJ2-7; 9 positions agree with TRBD2. In DNA, the CDR3 is TGTGCCAGCAGTTTAGGGCGGGGGGGATCCTACGAGCAGTACTTC. Its protein is CASSLGRGGSYEQYF.